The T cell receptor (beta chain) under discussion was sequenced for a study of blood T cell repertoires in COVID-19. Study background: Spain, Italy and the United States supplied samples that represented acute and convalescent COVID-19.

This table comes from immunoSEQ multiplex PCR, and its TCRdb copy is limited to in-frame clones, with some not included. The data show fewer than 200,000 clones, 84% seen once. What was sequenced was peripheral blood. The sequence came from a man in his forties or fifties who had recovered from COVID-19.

CDR3 loop: CASSDGSSGGATDTQYF. CDR3 coding DNA: TGTGCCAGCAGTGATGGGAGTAGCGGGGGGGCCACAGATACGCAGTATTTT. This rearrangement joins TRBV6-4 to TRBJ2-3; 11 bases are shared with TRBD2. CDR1 is MRHNA, CDR2 SNTAGT, per germline. This CDR3 is built from 17 residues. Losses at the gene ends were 3 bases for V and 2 bases for J; bases not matched to a gene: 7.